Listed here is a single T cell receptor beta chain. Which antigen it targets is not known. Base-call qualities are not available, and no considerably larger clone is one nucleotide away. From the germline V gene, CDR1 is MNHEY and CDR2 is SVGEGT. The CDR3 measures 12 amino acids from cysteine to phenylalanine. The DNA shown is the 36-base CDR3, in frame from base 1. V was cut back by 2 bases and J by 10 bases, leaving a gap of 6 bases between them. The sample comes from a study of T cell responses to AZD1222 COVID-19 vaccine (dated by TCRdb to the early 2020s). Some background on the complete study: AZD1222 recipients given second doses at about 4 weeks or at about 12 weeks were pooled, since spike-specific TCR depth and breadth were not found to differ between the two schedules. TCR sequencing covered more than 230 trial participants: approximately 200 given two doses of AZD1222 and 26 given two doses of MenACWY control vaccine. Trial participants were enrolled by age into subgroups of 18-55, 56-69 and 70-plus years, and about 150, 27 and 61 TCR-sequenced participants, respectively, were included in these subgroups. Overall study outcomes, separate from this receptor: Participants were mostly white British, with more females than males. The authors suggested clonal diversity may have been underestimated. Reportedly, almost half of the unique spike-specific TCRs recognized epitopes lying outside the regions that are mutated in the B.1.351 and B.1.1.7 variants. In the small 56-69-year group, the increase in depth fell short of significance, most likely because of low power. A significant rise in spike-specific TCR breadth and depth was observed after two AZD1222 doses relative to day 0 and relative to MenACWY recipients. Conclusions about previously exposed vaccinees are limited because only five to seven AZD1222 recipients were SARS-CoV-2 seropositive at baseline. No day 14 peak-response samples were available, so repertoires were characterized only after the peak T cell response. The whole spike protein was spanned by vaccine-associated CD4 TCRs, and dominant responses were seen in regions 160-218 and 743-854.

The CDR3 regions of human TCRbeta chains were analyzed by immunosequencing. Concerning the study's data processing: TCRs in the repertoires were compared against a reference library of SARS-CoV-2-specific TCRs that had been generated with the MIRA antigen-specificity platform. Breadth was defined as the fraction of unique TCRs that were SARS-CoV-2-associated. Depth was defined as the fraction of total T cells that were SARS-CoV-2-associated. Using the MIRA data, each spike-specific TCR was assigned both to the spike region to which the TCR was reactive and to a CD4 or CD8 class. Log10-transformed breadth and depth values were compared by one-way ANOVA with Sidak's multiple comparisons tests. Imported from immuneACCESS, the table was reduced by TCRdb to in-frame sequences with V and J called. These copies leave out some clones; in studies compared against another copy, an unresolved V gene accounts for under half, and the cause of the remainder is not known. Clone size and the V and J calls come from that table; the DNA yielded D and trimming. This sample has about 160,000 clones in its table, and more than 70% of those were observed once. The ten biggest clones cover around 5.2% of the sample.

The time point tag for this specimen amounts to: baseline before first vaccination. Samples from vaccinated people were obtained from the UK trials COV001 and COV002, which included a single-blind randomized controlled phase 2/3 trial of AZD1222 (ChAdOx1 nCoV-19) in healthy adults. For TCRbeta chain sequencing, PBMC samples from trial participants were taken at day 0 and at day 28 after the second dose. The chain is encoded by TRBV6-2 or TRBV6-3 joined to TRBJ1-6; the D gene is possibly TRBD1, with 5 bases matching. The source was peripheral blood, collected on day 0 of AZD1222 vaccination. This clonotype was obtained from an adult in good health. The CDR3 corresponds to CASSYRDSPLHF. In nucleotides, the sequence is TGTGCCAGCAGTTACAGGGACTCACCCCTCCACTTT.